These T cell receptor beta chains were read from a single sample in a study of PD-L1 blockade in urothelial cancer. Clones were read by immunoSEQ multiplex PCR, and TCRdb kept only the in-frame ones, dropping some. This repertoire shows about 100,000 clones, approximately 91% found once; its top ten account for 0.92%. The sample consisted of PBMCs, taken around atezolizumab (anti-PD-L1) treatment. The receptor set was obtained from a woman at least 80 years old with urothelial cancer. CDR3s include the opening cysteine and the closing phenylalanine or tryptophan. A D gene is named only where the DNA matches it firmly.

>NA|TRBV5-1|TRBJ2-7
TGCGCCAGCAGCTTGGGGACAGGGAGGGGGCAGTACTTC
CASSLGTGRGQYF
>NA|TRBV6-5|TRBJ2-1
TGTGCCAGCAAGGGGGGCGGGAGTTATGGTGAGCAGTTCTTC
CASKGGGSYGEQFF
>TRBD1|TRBV5-5|TRBJ2-1
TGTGCCAGCAGCTTGGCCGACAGGGCCGGTGAGCAGTTCTTC
CASSLADRAGEQFF
>NA|TRBV29-1|TRBJ2-1
TGCAGCGTTGGAGGGCTAGCAGAGCATGAGCAGTTCTTC
CSVGGLAEHEQFF
>TRBD2|TRBV7-9|TRBJ2-3
TGTGCCAGCTCGACTAGCGGAATCACAGATACGCAGTATTTT
CASSTSGITDTQYF
>NA|TRBV6-1|TRBJ1-2
TGTGCCAGCAGTGAGACAGTGACCTATGGCTACACCTTC
CASSETVTYGYTF
>NA|TRBV30|TRBJ1-5
TGTGCCTGGAGTCAAAAAGGACGGACTGATCAGCCCCAGCATTTT
CAWSQKGRTDQPQHF
>TRBD1|TRBV30|TRBJ2-2
TGTGCCTGGGGCCTTGGGACAGCTCCCGGGGAGCTGTTTTTT
CAWGLGTAPGELFF
>TRBD1|TRBV28|TRBJ1-2
TGTGCCAGCAGTCCGGACAGGGTCGGTGGCTACACCTTC
CASSPDRVGGYTF
>TRBD1|TRBV5-1|TRBJ1-1
TGCGCCAGCAGCGCGGGACAGCCGAACACTGAAGCTTTCTTT
CASSAGQPNTEAFF
>TRBD1|TRBV28|TRBJ1-1
TGTGCCAGCAGTTTATTTGTTTTCCGGGACAGGGTTGACACTGAAGCTTTCTTT
CASSLFVFRDRVDTEAFF
>TRBD1|TRBV20-1|TRBJ2-5
TGCAGTGCCCCGACAGGGAGGACCCAGTACTTC
CSAPTGRTQYF
>NA|TRBV6-6|TRBJ1-3
TGTGCCAGCAGCACCACGAGGCCTTCTGGAAACACCATATATTTT
CASSTTRPSGNTIYF
>TRBD1|TRBV18|TRBJ1-5
TGTGCCAGCTCACCTACAGGGGGCACCGTGAGTGGGCCCCAGCATTTT
CASSPTGGTVSGPQHF
>NA|TRBV25-1|TRBJ2-5
TGTGCCAGCAGTGAAATAAGACTGAAACAAGAGACCCAGTACTTC
CASSEIRLKQETQYF
>NA|TRBV7-3|TRBJ2-2
TGTGCCAGCAGCTCGGGGGCCGGGGAGCTGTTTTTT
CASSSGAGELFF